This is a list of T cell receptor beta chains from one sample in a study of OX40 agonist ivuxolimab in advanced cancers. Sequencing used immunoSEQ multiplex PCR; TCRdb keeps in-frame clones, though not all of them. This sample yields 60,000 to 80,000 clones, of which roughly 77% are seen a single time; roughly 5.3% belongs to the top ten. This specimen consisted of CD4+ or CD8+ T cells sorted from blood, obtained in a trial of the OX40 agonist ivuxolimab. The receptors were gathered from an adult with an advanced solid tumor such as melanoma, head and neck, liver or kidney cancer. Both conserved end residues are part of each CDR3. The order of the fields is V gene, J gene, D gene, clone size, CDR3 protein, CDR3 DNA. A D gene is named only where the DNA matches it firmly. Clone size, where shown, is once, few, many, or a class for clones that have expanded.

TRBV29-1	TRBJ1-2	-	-	CSVSERTDYGYTF	TGCAGCGTTTCCGAGCGGACAGACTATGGCTACACCTTC
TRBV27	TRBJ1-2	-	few	CASSLSRERGYTF	TGTGCCAGCAGTTTATCTAGGGAGCGTGGCTACACCTTC
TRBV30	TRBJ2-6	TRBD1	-	CAWSVRTGVKGANVLTF	TGTGCCTGGAGTGTTCGGACAGGGGTGAAAGGGGCCAACGTCCTGACTTTC
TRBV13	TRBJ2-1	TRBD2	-	CASSHSGGDHNEQFF	TGTGCCAGCAGCCATAGCGGGGGGGATCACAATGAGCAGTTCTTC
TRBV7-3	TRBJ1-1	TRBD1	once	CASSSGTGGTEAFF	TGTGCCAGCAGCTCGGGGACAGGGGGGACTGAAGCTTTCTTT
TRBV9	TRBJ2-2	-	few	CASNLGTGELFF	TGTGCCAGCAATCTCGGGACCGGGGAGCTGTTTTTT
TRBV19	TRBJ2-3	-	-	CASSMRRAVEDTQYF	TGTGCCAGTAGTATGCGTCGAGCGGTTGAGGATACGCAGTATTTT
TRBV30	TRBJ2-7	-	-	CAWSGGLDYEQYF	TGTGCCTGGAGTGGGGGATTAGACTACGAGCAGTACTTC
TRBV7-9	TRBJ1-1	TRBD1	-	CASSSGTGNTEAFF	TGTGCCAGCAGCTCCGGGACAGGGAACACTGAAGCTTTCTTT
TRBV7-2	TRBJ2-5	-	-	CASSQGETQYF	TGTGCCAGCAGCCAAGGGGAGACCCAGTACTTC
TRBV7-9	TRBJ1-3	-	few	CASSLTTGNTIYF	TGTGCCAGCAGCTTAACAACTGGAAACACCATATATTTT